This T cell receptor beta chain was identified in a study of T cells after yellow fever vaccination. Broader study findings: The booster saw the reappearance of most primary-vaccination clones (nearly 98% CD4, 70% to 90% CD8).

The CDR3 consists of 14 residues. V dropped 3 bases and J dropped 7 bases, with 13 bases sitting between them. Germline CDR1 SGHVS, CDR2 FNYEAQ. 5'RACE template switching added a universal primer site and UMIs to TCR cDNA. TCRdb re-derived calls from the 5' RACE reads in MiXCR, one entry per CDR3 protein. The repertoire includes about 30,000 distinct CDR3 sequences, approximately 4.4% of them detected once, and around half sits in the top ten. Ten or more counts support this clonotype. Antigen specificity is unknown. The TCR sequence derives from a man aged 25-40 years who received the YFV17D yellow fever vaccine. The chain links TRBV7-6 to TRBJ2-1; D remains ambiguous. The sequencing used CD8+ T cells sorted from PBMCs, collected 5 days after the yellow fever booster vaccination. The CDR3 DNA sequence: TGTGCCAGCAGCTTCGGCTCGCTTCCAAATGAGCAGTTCTTC. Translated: CASSFGSLPNEQFF.